This T cell receptor beta chain was sequenced in a study of blood T cell repertoires in COVID-19 (dated by TCRdb to the early 2020s). Regarding the study in general: Samples covering the acute and convalescent phases of COVID-19 were provided by collaborators in the United States, Italy and Spain. The material from the prospective study consisted of cDNA or gDNA derived from T cells, B-cell-depleted T cells, or PBMCs. The dataset comprised deeply sampled blood TCRbeta repertoires from subjects exposed to, actively infected with, or recovered from COVID-19. The repertoires were made available in a free public database intended to serve as a resource for research on the immune response to SARS-CoV-2. The samples were drawn from two sources: the first 160 participants of the ongoing ImmuneRACE study, and over 950 subjects contributed by 6 global collaborators. Nearly every sample came with metadata listing a de-identified subject ID, COVID-19 status, age in years and sex. Where available, HLA class I and class II types were obtained from metadata supplied by the sample provider rather than from assay-based typing.

A note on this clone: There is no known antigen for this receptor. There are no base qualities to consult, and no much larger clone falls within one base.

The investigation overall reported the following: Clinical and demographic metadata were provided uncurated, with the amount varying by source and participant.

TCRbeta CDR3 regions were amplified from genomic DNA using the immunoSEQ Assay, a bias-controlled multiplex PCR. The published analysis was carried out like this. Within the assay, amplification of reference gene primers was used to estimate how many nucleated cells each sample contained. To quantify the absolute abundance of each unique TCRbeta CDR3 rearrangement, sequence reads were collapsed and filtered. For each sample, productive Simpson clonality was calculated as the square root of Simpson's diversity index over productive rearrangements. Sourced from immuneACCESS, this table was stored by TCRdb with only in-frame sequences that have V and J called. A share of the clones is absent; for the studies checked, an unresolved V gene accounts for under half, and the remainder has no known explanation. From that table come the V and J calls and clone size; the DNA was used to work out D and trimming. The table for this sample lists 240,000 or so clones; more than 75% of them were counted only once. 0.99% of the sample belongs to the ten largest clones.

Samples from volunteer blood donors who had recovered from COVID-19 were contributed by a second Seattle source. Collaborating institutions collected whole blood in K2EDTA tubes following their own protocols. Collaborator samples were shipped for TCRbeta analysis as frozen whole blood, isolated PBMCs, or DNA extracted from either sample type. A distance of 11 bases separates the germline ends of V and J, which lose 5 bases and 0 bases respectively. Sequences SGHTA (CDR1) and FQGNSA (CDR2) are obtained from the germline V gene. The CDR3 contains 15 residues, cysteine and phenylalanine counted. Of all the DNA, just the CDR3 is kept, 45 bases in frame from base 1.

Sequencing was performed on peripheral blood. This TCR was recovered from a middle-aged woman who had recovered from COVID-19. Recombination linked TRBV7-2 to TRBJ2-1, and TRBD2 may be the D gene, going by 6 matching bases. The encoded CDR3 is CASSPSSASYNEQFF. The DNA reads as follows: TGTGCCAGCAGCCCCTCTAGCGCCTCCTACAATGAGCAGTTCTTC.